This T cell receptor beta chain was identified during a study of T-cell reconstitution after alpha-beta-depleted transplantation in children. This clonotype was observed many times. Its antigen is currently unknown. Germline CDR1 SGHTA, CDR2 FQGNSA. The germline V and J ends were trimmed by 5 bases and 11 bases, with 21 bases remaining between them. CDR3 length: 14 residues. Broader study findings: T-cell numbers and diversity one year post-transplant derived largely from freshly generated T cells. Recipient T cells and thymic progenitors that survived gave rise to the high TCRbeta diversity observed at day 60 in some patients. In patients about two months after transplant, alpha-beta T cells reportedly arose from several hundred expanded graft clones.

During its preparation, the TCRbeta library received unique molecular identifiers. In TCRdb, the PCR reads were re-called with MiXCR into one record per CDR3 protein. Of over 450,000 distinct CDR3 sequences in the sample, roughly a tenth were seen once. This TCR was sampled from a child under 10 years old with inherited bone marrow failure, due to receive a stem cell transplant. The material sequenced was PBMCs, taken before TCRalphabeta/CD19-depleted stem cell transplant. V and J are TRBV7-2 and TRBJ1-1; D is ambiguous. This CDR3 is CASSPVGWGSRAFF. CDR3 DNA sequence: TGTGCCAGCAGCCCAGTAGGGTGGGGTTCAAGGGCTTTCTTT.